Below, one TCR beta chain is given with its context. Its antigen is undetermined. The study ran its PCR with 60 Vbeta and 13 Jbeta primers. TCRdb's table, derived via immunoSEQ multiplex PCR, lists solely in-frame clones and lacks some. The sample holds 100,000 to 150,000 clones. This sample is drawn from a study of cytomegalovirus exposure and HLA in healthy donors. The CDR3 contains 14 residues. Germline V gene data show CDR1 as LNHDA and CDR2 as SQIVND (reference sequence). V was clipped by 5 bases and J by 0 bases; unmatched bases: 2. Broader study findings: When analyzed later, the rates of TCR association showed variation by HLA locus, with DRB1 the most and HLA-C the fewest.

The chain couples TRBV19 to TRBJ2-3; 7 bases match TRBD2. The sequencing sample was made of PBMCs. The TCR was taken from a man between 18 and 29 years old in good health and CMV-seronegative. The CDR3 loop is CASSFGGSTDTQYF. CDR3 coding DNA: TGTGCCAGTAGTTTCGGGGGGAGCACAGATACGCAGTATTTT.